This entry lists 29 T cell receptor beta chains sequenced from one sample in a study of blood T cell repertoires in COVID-19. TCRdb's table, derived via immunoSEQ multiplex PCR, lists solely in-frame clones and lacks some. The sample comprises 40,000 to 55,000 clones, 80% to 90% of which are singletons, and roughly 4.8% rests with the top ten. The material sequenced was peripheral blood. The origin of the receptors is a human donor in a cohort sampled during active COVID-19.

The chain combines TRBV6-5 with TRBJ1-1, with 7 bases that match TRBD1. Germline V gives CDR1 MNHEY, CDR2 SVGAGI. This CDR3 has 14 residues. V was pared by 4 bases and J by 1 base, with 3 bases of the junction left unmatched. DNA for the CDR3: TGTGCCAGCAGTTTGGACAGGTGGAACACTGAAGCTTTCTTT. Translating gives CASSLDRWNTEAFF.

This clone rates as medium-sized (0.01 to 0.1%). J is TRBJ2-7 and V is TRBV6-1; weak D call: TRBD1 (6 bases). CDR3 size: 15 residues. From germline, CDR1 is MNHNS and CDR2 SASEGT. V dropped 0 bases and J dropped 2 bases, with 11 bases sitting between them. The CDR3 DNA is TGTGCCAGCAGTGAAGCACAGGGTGCCCCCTACGAGCAGTACTTC. Its translation: CASSEAQGAPYEQYF.

The chain recombines TRBV5-8 with TRBJ1-4, with 8 positions matching TRBD1. The CDR3 is made up of 17 amino acids. Unmatched junction bases numbered 7, after V lost 3 bases and J lost 0 bases. The germline V gene encodes CDR1 SGHTS and CDR2 YDEGEE. This CDR3 is CASSWTGKATTNEKLFF. CDR3 sequence (DNA): TGTGCCAGCAGCTGGACAGGGAAGGCCACAACTAATGAAAAACTGTTTTTT.

For the CDR3, the DNA is TGTGCCAGCAGCTCCCTTGGGGGGATAATAGGGATCCACGAGCAGTACTTC. This encodes CASSSLGGIIGIHEQYF. The gene calls are TRBV5-6 and TRBJ2-7, with D tentatively TRBD2 (6 bases). The V and J ends lost 3 bases and 5 bases respectively, with 24 bases between them. This CDR3 is built from 17 residues. The V gene's germline CDR1 is SGHDT and CDR2 YYEEEE.

This chain joins TRBV6-4 and TRBJ1-1; D call uncertain. This CDR3 has 15 amino acids. The ends were cut back, 6 bases at V and 1 base at J, with 15 bases in the middle. The germline V gene has CDR1 MRHNA and CDR2 SNTAGT. The CDR3 sequence: CASRWAEGQNTEAFF. The CDR3 coding sequence is TGTGCCAGCAGGTGGGCGGAGGGCCAGAACACTGAAGCTTTCTTT.

The gene calls are TRBV4-1 and TRBJ1-3; tentative D call: TRBD1 (5 bases). V dropped 0 bases and J dropped 4 bases, with 13 bases sitting between them. CDR1 MGHRA and CDR2 YSYEKL come from the germline V gene. There are 16 residues in the CDR3. CDR3 DNA sequence: TGCGCCAGCAGCCAAGATCTCCGGGGGTGGGGAAACACCATATATTTT. It yields the protein CASSQDLRGWGNTIYF.

The J gene is TRBJ1-1, the V gene TRBV19; unclear D gene. V was cut by 3 bases and J by 1 base, with 9 bases left in between. The germline V gene has CDR1 LNHDA and CDR2 SQIVND (reference sequence). CDR3 size: 14 residues. CDR3 DNA: TGTGCCAGTAGTATTAAGCGAGGGAACACTGAAGCTTTCTTT. Its translation is CASSIKRGNTEAFF.

The CDR3 spells CASSYDRGGELFF. CDR3 coding DNA: TGTGCCAGCAGTTACGACAGGGGGGGGGAGCTGTTTTTT. The V and J genes are TRBV6-6 and TRBJ2-2; 9 nucleotides align to TRBD1. CDR1 MNHNY and CDR2 SVGAGI come from the germline V gene (reference sequence). The V gene end was trimmed by 2 bases and the J gene end by 8 bases; junction bases not matched to a gene: 0. This CDR3 region has 13 residues.

The sample holds a few counts of this clone. The genes are TRBV10-3 and TRBJ2-7, with D perhaps matching TRBD2 (6 bases). Trimming cost V 0 bases and J 6 bases, with 9 bases left between them. Germline V lookup: CDR1 ENHRY, CDR2 SYGVKD. The CDR3 contains 13 residues. Here the CDR3 DNA reads TGTGCCATCAGTGAGTCATTGGAGGGCGAGCAGTACTTC. It yields the protein CAISESLEGEQYF.

CDR3 in amino acids: CASSLSSSWPYEQYF. The CDR3 DNA is TGTGCCAGCAGCTTAAGTTCTTCCTGGCCCTACGAGCAGTACTTC. This rearrangement joins TRBV7-2 to TRBJ2-7; D is undetermined. This CDR3 is built from 15 residues. V lost 2 bases, J lost 2 bases, and 13 bases lay in between. Germline lookup yields CDR1 SGHTA and CDR2 FQGNSA.

The chain carries TRBV5-6 and TRBJ2-2; TRBD1 matches 8 bases. The trim removed 4 bases at V and 6 bases at J, leaving 8 bases unmatched. The CDR3 extends over 15 amino acids. Germline CDR1 and CDR2: SGHDT and YYEEEE. For the CDR3, the DNA is TGTGCCAGCAGCCCACTGACAGGGGATGCCGGGGAGCTGTTTTTT. This encodes CASSPLTGDAGELFF.

V gene TRBV24-1 combines with J gene TRBJ2-5; 7 nucleotides line up with TRBD1. Germline CDR1 and CDR2: KGHDR and SFDVKD. The CDR3 contains 13 residues. V gave up 9 bases and J gave up 3 bases; unmatched junction bases: 6. The CDR3 spells CATAGTDEETQYF. The CDR3 DNA reads TGTGCCACCGCTGGGACAGACGAAGAGACCCAGTACTTC.

V usage is TRBV4-1 and J usage is TRBJ2-3; the match to TRBD2 covers 9 bases. This CDR3 contains 14 residues. Trimming took 3 bases from V and 5 from J; bases not matched to a gene: 3. Germline CDR1 reads MGHRA; CDR2 reads YSYEKL. CDR3 sequence reads: CASSHAGGRDTQYF. Written as DNA, the CDR3 is TGCGCCAGCAGCCATGCGGGGGGGAGAGATACGCAGTATTTT.

The V gene is TRBV28, the J gene TRBJ1-4; 9 nucleotides line up with TRBD1. V was pared by 4 bases and J by 8 bases, with 5 bases of the junction left unmatched. Germline CDR1 is MDHEN and CDR2 is SYDVKM. The CDR3 is 14 residues long. Here the CDR3 reads CASSSGTGIEKLFF. Written as DNA, the CDR3 is TGTGCCAGCAGTTCCGGGACAGGGATAGAAAAACTGTTTTTT.

The J gene is TRBJ1-1, the V gene TRBV12-3 or TRBV12-4; D remains ambiguous. Trimming took 5 bases from V and 3 from J, leaving 7 bases between them. The CDR3 is 12 amino acids. Here the CDR3 reads CASSNVYTEAFF. CDR3 nucleotides: TGTGCCAGCAGTAATGTCTACACTGAAGCTTTCTTT.

V is TRBV25-1 and J is TRBJ2-7; D is possibly TRBD2 (7 bases). Trimming took 5 bases from V and 3 from J, leaving 14 bases between them. Germline V lookup: CDR1 MGHDK, CDR2 SYGVNS. The CDR3 runs 14 residues. The DNA of the CDR3 is TGTGCCAGCAGTCCCTCGGGGGGCAACTACGAGCAGTACTTC. As protein: CASSPSGGNYEQYF.

The chain employs TRBV19 and TRBJ2-3; 8 bases line up with TRBD2. Trimming at V came to 5 bases and at J to 0 bases, leaving 4 bases not matched to a gene. From germline, CDR1 is LNHDA and CDR2 SQIVND (reference sequence). The CDR3 covers 15 residues. The CDR3 loop reads CASSYSGGSTDTQYF. CDR3 bases: TGTGCCAGTAGTTACTCGGGGGGGAGCACAGATACGCAGTATTTT.

This chain links TRBV5-1 with TRBJ1-3, with 8 bases lining up with TRBD1. Germline CDR1 SGHRS, CDR2 YFSETQ. V was pared by 0 bases and J by 1 base, with 0 bases of the junction left unmatched. The CDR3 spans 15 residues. The CDR3 bases are TGCGCCAGCAGCTTGGGGACAGGGTCTGGAAACACCATATATTTT. Encoded protein: CASSLGTGSGNTIYF.

V and J are TRBV2 and TRBJ2-7; no firm D call. Deletions cut 8 bases from V and 3 bases from J, with 17 bases between. From germline, CDR1 is SNHLY and CDR2 FYNNEI. The CDR3 spans 14 residues. The CDR3 loop reads CASRRPLLGYEQYF. The CDR3 DNA is TGTGCCAGCCGCCGCCCGCTCCTAGGCTACGAGCAGTACTTC. Full variable domain (remainder filled in from reference TRBV2 and TRBJ2-7): EPEVTQTPSHQVTQMGQEVILRCVPISNHLYFYWYRQILGQKVEFLVSFYNNEISEKSEIFDDQFSVERPDGSNFTLKIRSTKLEDSAMYFCASRRPLLGYEQYFGPGTRLTVT.

V gene TRBV18 combines with J gene TRBJ1-2, with TRBD1 matching 7 bases. Germline V gene data show CDR1 as KGHSH and CDR2 as LQKENI. This CDR3 has 14 residues. The J segment lost 2 bases and the V segment lost 2 bases, leaving 2 bases of the junction unmatched. This CDR3 is CASSPSDRNYGYTF. CDR3 DNA sequence: TGTGCCAGCTCACCATCGGACAGGAACTATGGCTACACCTTC.

The V gene is TRBV19, the J gene TRBJ1-1; the D gene is possibly TRBD1 (6 bases). The CDR3 has 15 residues. CDR1 is LNHDA and CDR2 is SQIVND in the germline V gene (reference sequence). V was pared by 3 bases and J by 1 base, with 12 bases between. The CDR3 is CASSILSRGNTEAFF. DNA of the CDR3: TGTGCCAGTAGTATCCTAAGCAGGGGGAACACTGAAGCTTTCTTT.

J is TRBJ2-5 and V is TRBV7-9; D gene unclear. V dropped 5 bases and J dropped 0 bases, with 13 bases sitting between them. CDR1 is SEHNR and CDR2 is FQNEAQ in the germline V gene (reference sequence). The CDR3 is 15 residues long. CDR3 region: CASSPGNRDQETQYF. The CDR3 region has the DNA TGTGCCAGCAGCCCAGGTAATCGCGACCAAGAGACCCAGTACTTC.

V and J are TRBV28 and TRBJ2-3; TRBD2 is a possible D gene (6 bases). Germline values: CDR1 MDHEN, CDR2 SYDVKM. Trimming removed 6 bases from V and 1 base from J, with 11 bases in between. This CDR3 has 14 amino acids. In DNA form, the CDR3 reads TGTGCCAGCAGCGGAGGGCAGGGCACAGATACGCAGTATTTT. Amino acid sequence: CASSGGQGTDTQYF. Full variable domain (missing parts from reference TRBV28 and TRBJ2-3): DVKVTQSSRYLVKRTGEKVFLECVQDMDHENMFWYRQDPGLGLRLIYFSYDVKMKEKGDIPEGYSVSREKKERFSLILESASTNQTSMYLCASSGGQGTDTQYFGPGTRLTVL.

This clone appeared a single time. The V and J genes are TRBV4-1 and TRBJ1-1, with 7 bases identical to TRBD1. The CDR3 length is 16 residues. Germline lookup yields CDR1 MGHRA and CDR2 YSYEKL. Germline trimming cut 3 bases from V and 2 bases from J; bases unmatched to any gene: 9. The DNA of the CDR3 is TGCGCCAGCAGCCACGTAGGGACAGTCGTAAACACTGAAGCTTTCTTT. It codes for CASSHVGTVVNTEAFF.

CDR3 protein: CASSLDAKRGTYEQYF. As DNA, the CDR3 is TGCGCCAGCAGCTTGGATGCGAAACGGGGTACCTACGAGCAGTACTTC. This chain links TRBV5-1 with TRBJ2-7; possible D gene TRBD2, 5 bases. Trimming took off 0 bases at V and 2 bases at J, with 15 bases between the two ends. The CDR3 sequence is 16 residues long. In germline, CDR1 is SGHRS, CDR2 YFSETQ.

The J gene is TRBJ2-1, the V gene TRBV6-5; D may be TRBD2 (5 bases). The CDR3 sequence is 15 residues long. Germline values: CDR1 MNHEY, CDR2 SVGAGI. V lost 6 bases to trimming and J lost 4 bases, with 16 bases between them. The CDR3 DNA reads TGTGCCAGCAGCCCCAGCGGTAGTTCTTACAATGAGCAGTTCTTC. It translates to CASSPSGSSYNEQFF.

The chain links TRBV10-2 to TRBJ1-2; tentative D call: TRBD1 (6 bases). This CDR3 spans 17 amino acids. CDR1 is WSHSY, CDR2 SAAADI, per germline. Trimming shortened V by 2 bases and J by 8 bases, and 24 bases separated the two germline ends. Here the CDR3 reads CASSEILGADLSNGYTF. In DNA form, the CDR3 reads TGCGCCAGCAGTGAGATTCTGGGGGCGGATCTTTCTAACGGCTACACCTTC.

The V gene is TRBV11-3, the J gene TRBJ2-3; 10 bases are a match to TRBD1. The germline V gene has CDR1 SGHNT and CDR2 YENEEA. This CDR3 contains 16 residues. Trimming took 1 base from V and 6 from J; bases not matched to a gene: 7. The CDR3 here is CASSLGWTGGGDTQYF. The CDR3 nucleotides read TGTGCCAGCAGCTTAGGATGGACAGGGGGGGGTGATACGCAGTATTTT.

This chain uses TRBV7-2 with TRBJ2-7; 9 bases are shared with TRBD2. The CDR3 is 13 amino acids. Losses at the gene ends were 10 bases for V and 4 bases for J; bases not matched to a gene: 8. CDR1 SGHTA and CDR2 FQGNSA come from the germline V gene. The CDR3 is CATAVLAGYEQYF. CDR3 DNA: TGTGCCACTGCGGTCCTAGCGGGGTACGAGCAGTACTTC.